A selection of T cell receptor beta chains follows, all from one sample in a study of Ad26.COV2.S vaccination and SARS-CoV-2 variants. Assay used: immunoSEQ multiplex PCR; TCRdb lists only in-frame clones, some missing. The sample shows approximately 400,000 clones, roughly four fifths of them seen only once. The source material was peripheral blood, sampled in a trial of Ad26.COV2.S vaccine versus placebo. Receptors originate from a person aged 18-65 years who received the Ad26.COV2.S COVID-19 vaccine or a placebo. Each CDR3 is given with its conserved first and last residue. A D gene is named only where the DNA matches it firmly. Clone size is given for some rows only: seen once, a few or many times, or a class if the clone is expanded.

D gene	clone size	J gene	V gene	CDR3 protein	CDR3 DNA
-	-	TRBJ1-1	TRBV11-3	CASSLGLYMNTEAFF	TGTGCCAGCAGCCTGGGACTGTACATGAACACTGAAGCTTTCTTT
-	-	TRBJ2-3	TRBV11-2	CASMPLAGTDTQYF	TGTGCCAGCATGCCATTAGCAGGCACAGATACGCAGTATTTT
TRBD2	-	TRBJ2-4	TRBV7-2	CASSPLGTSAPKNIQYF	TGTGCCAGCAGCCCGCTGGGAACTAGCGCCCCCAAAAACATTCAGTACTTC
TRBD1	-	TRBJ1-2	TRBV28	CASRVTGQRGYGYTF	TGTGCCAGCAGAGTTACGGGACAGAGGGGCTATGGCTACACCTTC
-	-	TRBJ1-6	TRBV27	CASSASPLGSSPLHF	TGTGCCAGCTCCGCGAGCCCCCTAGGGTCTTCACCCCTCCACTTT
-	-	TRBJ2-1	TRBV2	CASRGPRGGNEQFF	TGTGCCAGCAGGGGTCCCCGAGGGGGCAATGAGCAGTTCTTC
-	many	TRBJ2-7	TRBV2	CASVPGRYYEQYF	TGTGCCAGCGTCCCGGGACGTTACTACGAGCAGTACTTC
-	-	TRBJ2-7	TRBV6-2/TRBV6-3	CASSTRLTRQYF	TGTGCCAGCAGTACCCGACTTACCCGCCAGTACTTC
-	-	TRBJ1-1	TRBV7-3	CASSYQGSNTEAFF	TGTGCCAGCAGCTATCAGGGCTCGAACACTGAAGCTTTCTTT
-	-	TRBJ1-1	TRBV6-5	CASSIQGTEAFF	TGTGCCAGCAGCATACAGGGCACTGAAGCTTTCTTT
-	-	TRBJ2-7	TRBV7-2	CASSWGGVLGAPYEQYF	TGTGCCAGCAGCTGGGGGGGGGTTCTGGGGGCCCCCTACGAGCAGTACTTC
TRBD2	-	TRBJ2-2	TRBV15	CATSRDRTSENTGELFF	TGTGCCACCAGCAGAGACCGAACTAGCGAAAACACCGGGGAGCTGTTTTTT
TRBD2	-	TRBJ2-2	TRBV19	CASSPLPGLSKVTGELFF	TGTGCCAGTAGTCCTCTTCCGGGACTATCTAAAGTCACCGGGGAGCTGTTTTTT
-	-	TRBJ2-7	TRBV6-5	CASSYQPGLYEQYF	TGTGCCAGCAGTTACCAACCAGGGCTATACGAGCAGTACTTC
-	-	TRBJ2-1	TRBV6-1	CASSESPEPYNEQFF	TGTGCCAGCAGTGAATCCCCCGAGCCCTACAATGAGCAGTTCTTC
-	-	TRBJ1-5	TRBV19	CASSIGSQPQHF	TGTGCCAGTAGTATCGGGAGTCAGCCCCAGCATTTT
-	-	TRBJ2-1	TRBV18	CASSPLGGSYNEQFF	TGTGCCAGCTCACCCTTGGGGGGCTCCTACAATGAGCAGTTCTTC
TRBD2	-	TRBJ2-1	TRBV19	CASSIGLAHEQFF	TGTGCCAGTAGTATAGGACTAGCACATGAGCAGTTCTTC
-	-	TRBJ1-6	TRBV19	CASSIEAGENSPLHF	TGTGCCAGTAGTATCGAGGCAGGGGAGAATTCACCCCTCCACTTT
-	-	TRBJ2-1	TRBV11-2	CASGFLRYGRQYNEQFF	TGTGCCAGCGGATTTCTTCGGTATGGGAGGCAGTACAATGAGCAGTTCTTC
-	-	TRBJ2-1	TRBV9	CASSGPQGYNEQFF	TGTGCCAGCAGCGGACCCCAGGGCTACAATGAGCAGTTCTTC
TRBD1	few	TRBJ2-7	TRBV10-3	CAISANRGDSYEQYF	TGTGCCATCAGTGCTAACAGGGGCGATAGTTACGAGCAGTACTTC